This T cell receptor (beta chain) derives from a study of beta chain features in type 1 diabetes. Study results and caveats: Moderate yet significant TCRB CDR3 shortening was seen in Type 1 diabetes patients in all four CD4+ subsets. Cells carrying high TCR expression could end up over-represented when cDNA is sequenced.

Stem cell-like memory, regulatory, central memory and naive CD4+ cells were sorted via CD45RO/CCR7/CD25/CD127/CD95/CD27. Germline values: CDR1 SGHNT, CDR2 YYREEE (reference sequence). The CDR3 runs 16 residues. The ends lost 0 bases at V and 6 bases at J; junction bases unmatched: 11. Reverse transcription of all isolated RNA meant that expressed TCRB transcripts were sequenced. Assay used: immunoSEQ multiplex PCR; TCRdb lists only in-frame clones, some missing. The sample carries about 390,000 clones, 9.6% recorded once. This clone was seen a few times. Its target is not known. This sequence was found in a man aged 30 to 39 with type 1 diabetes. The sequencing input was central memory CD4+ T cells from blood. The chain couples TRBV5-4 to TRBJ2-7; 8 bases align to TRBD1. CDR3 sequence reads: CASSLGQGKVSREQYF. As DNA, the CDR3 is TGTGCCAGCAGCTTGGGACAGGGGAAGGTCTCGCGCGAGCAGTACTTC.